Below, 28 T cell receptor beta chains from the same sample are listed, as sequenced in a study of vaccination and CD4 T cells after COVID-19. An Oncomine TCR Beta short-read assay was used to sequence the DNA from cultured CD4+ T cells. MiXCR was run by TCRdb on the PCR reads, yielding one entry per CDR3 protein. The table lists roughly 24,000 distinct CDR3 sequences, about three fifths of them singletons, with 4% to 5.5% in the top ten. Their recognized antigens are unknown. As to treatment: roughly 10-day PBMC culture with coronavirus spike peptide pools or control peptides (ViraFEST assay). Input material: CD4+ T cells from blood, cultured in vitro. These receptors all stem from a human donor who had recovered from COVID-19.

In nucleotides, the CDR3 is TGCAGTGCTAGAGGAGGGGCTAGCGGGACTAGTGAGCAGTTCTTC. Protein sequence: CSARGGASGTSEQFF. V gene TRBV20-1 combines with J gene TRBJ2-1; TRBD2 matches 9 bases. The CDR3 is made up of 15 amino acids. Trimming at V came to 1 base and at J to 9 bases, leaving 10 bases not matched to a gene. Germline CDR1 is DFQATT and CDR2 is SNEGSKA (reference sequence).

This clonotype is a singleton in its sample. This CDR3 reads CASSLSISGEYEQYF. The CDR3 region has the DNA TGTGCCAGCAGTTTATCGATTTCAGGGGAATACGAGCAGTACTTC. The chain recombines TRBV27 with TRBJ2-7, with a tentative D call TRBD1 (6 bases). This CDR3 is 15 amino acids long. V dropped 0 bases and J dropped 4 bases, with 13 bases sitting between them. Per the germline V gene, CDR1 is MNHEY and CDR2 is SMNVEV (reference sequence).

The CDR3 loop reads CASSLAGRDRGLGYTF. DNA for the CDR3: TGTGCCAGCAGCTTAGCGGGCCGAGACAGGGGGCTCGGCTACACCTTC. This rearrangement joins TRBV7-2 to TRBJ1-2; 10 bases align to TRBD1. Germline loops: CDR1 SGHTA, CDR2 FQGNSA. The V gene end was trimmed by 0 bases and the J gene end by 8 bases; junction bases not matched to a gene: 9. The CDR3 contains 16 residues.

The chain is built from TRBV28 and TRBJ2-3, with D possibly being TRBD1 or TRBD2 (6 bases each). With 6 bases removed from V and 1 base from J, the gap between germline ends came to 20 bases. This CDR3 is built from 17 residues. Germline CDR1 and CDR2: MDHEN and SYDVKM. The CDR3 protein is CASSRPGAGEGTDTQYF. In DNA form, the CDR3 reads TGTGCCAGCAGCAGACCAGGGGCAGGGGAGGGCACAGATACGCAGTATTTT.

V gene TRBV6-5 combines with J gene TRBJ2-5; D ambiguous. V was shortened by 0 bases and J by 2 bases, with 4 bases between the two germline ends. This CDR3 is built from 13 residues. Per the germline V gene, CDR1 is MNHEY and CDR2 is SVGAGI. The CDR3 protein is CASSYSGQETQYF. DNA of the CDR3: TGTGCCAGCAGTTACTCTGGTCAAGAGACCCAGTACTTC.

This clonotype came up a few times. The J gene is TRBJ1-6, the V gene TRBV7-9; TRBD1 aligns across 9 bases. V trimming: 2 bases; J trimming: 10 bases; junction bases outside the gene matches: 9. The CDR3 contains 16 residues. Germline CDR1 and CDR2: SEHNR and FQNEAQ (reference sequence). In DNA form, the CDR3 reads TGTGCCAGCAGCTTATTGAGGACAGGGGTATCCTCACCCCTCCACTTT. Translating it yields CASSLLRTGVSSPLHF.

This clonotype was seen just once. The CDR3 DNA reads TGTGCCAGCAGTGGCCGGACTAGCGTGAACACCGGGGAGCTGTTTTTT. Translation gives CASSGRTSVNTGELFF. The chain is built from TRBV6-1 and TRBJ2-2; 9 bases line up with TRBD2. Germline values: CDR1 MNHNS, CDR2 SASEGT. J lost 1 base, V lost 4 bases, and 4 bases had no gene match. This CDR3 is built from 16 residues.

This clonotype was recorded once. V gene TRBV5-1 combines with J gene TRBJ2-2; TRBD2 is a possible D gene (5 bases). The germline V and J ends were trimmed by 6 bases and 3 bases, with 18 bases remaining between them. CDR1 SGHRS and CDR2 YFSETQ come from the germline V gene. The CDR3 extends over 16 amino acids. The CDR3, as DNA: TGCGCCAGCACCTCAGAGGGCCAGGCTCACACCGGGGAGCTGTTTTTT. Translation gives CASTSEGQAHTGELFF.

V gene TRBV20-1 combines with J gene TRBJ2-7; 7 bases line up with TRBD1. The V gene end was trimmed by 6 bases and the J gene end by 1 base; junction bases not matched to a gene: 9. The CDR3 is made up of 14 amino acids. The germline V gene has CDR1 DFQATT and CDR2 SNEGSKA (reference sequence). CDR3 coding DNA: TGCAGTGCATATCCGGGACAGCGGTCCTACGAGCAGTACTTC. Its protein is CSAYPGQRSYEQYF.

The V gene is TRBV28, the J gene TRBJ1-5; no definite D call. The CDR3 sequence is 13 residues long. CDR1 and CDR2 from the germline V gene are MDHEN and SYDVKM. V shed 3 bases and J shed 7 bases, with 10 bases lying between them. The CDR3 DNA sequence: TGTGCCAGCAGTTTTAGGAAGTCCCAGCCCCAGCATTTT. Its protein product is CASSFRKSQPQHF. Supplemented by reference TRBV28 and TRBJ1-5, the full variable domain reads DVKVTQSSRYLVKRTGEKVFLECVQDMDHENMFWYRQDPGLGLRLIYFSYDVKMKEKGDIPEGYSVSREKKERFSLILESASTNQTSMYLCASSFRKSQPQHFGDGTRLSIL.

The chain joins TRBV7-9 to TRBJ2-3; TRBD2 aligns across 8 bases. V gave up 0 bases and J gave up 6 bases; unmatched junction bases: 5. This CDR3 has 15 residues. Germline V gene sequence: CDR1 SEHNR, CDR2 FQNEAQ (reference sequence). In DNA form, the CDR3 reads TGTGCCAGCAGCTTAGCCCCTAGCGGGCGGGATACGCAGTATTTT. Its translation: CASSLAPSGRDTQYF.

The genes are TRBV12-3 or TRBV12-4 and TRBJ2-5; the D is unclear. V lost 4 bases to trimming and J lost 4 bases, with 4 bases between them. This CDR3 contains 11 residues. CDR3 DNA sequence: TGTGCCAGCAGTTATCGAGAGACCCAGTACTTC. Translated, it gives CASSYRETQYF.

This clonotype showed up just a few times. This chain uses TRBV27 with TRBJ2-1; no firm D call. CDR3 length: 16 amino acids. V dropped 3 bases and J dropped 0 bases, with 12 bases sitting between them. The germline V gene has CDR1 MNHEY and CDR2 SMNVEV (reference sequence). CDR3 bases: TGTGCCAGCAGTTTGCTAGATCAGAGCTCCTACAATGAGCAGTTCTTC. Translating gives CASSLLDQSSYNEQFF.

This clonotype showed up just a few times. The rearrangement joins TRBV30 to TRBJ1-2; no firm D call. V was shortened by 3 bases and J by 0 bases, with 8 bases between the two germline ends. Germline V lookup: CDR1 GTSNPN, CDR2 SVGIG (reference sequence). The CDR3 consists of 13 residues. CDR3 bases: TGTGCCTGGAGGATACACACTAACTATGGCTACACCTTC. It is translated as CAWRIHTNYGYTF.

V gene TRBV18 combines with J gene TRBJ1-2, with D unclear. V was pared by 3 bases and J by 2 bases, with 10 bases between. Germline CDR1 KGHSH, CDR2 LQKENI. The CDR3 has 14 residues. DNA of the CDR3: TGTGCCAGCTCACCCCTAGCCACAAACTATGGCTACACCTTC. Translated, it gives CASSPLATNYGYTF.

The chain recombines TRBV15 with TRBJ1-5; perhaps TRBD1 as D (6 bases). The length of the CDR3 is 17 residues. V was clipped by 2 bases and J by 1 base, with 15 bases between them. Germline V lookup: CDR1 LNHNV, CDR2 YYDKDF (reference sequence). CDR3 DNA: TGTGCCACCAGCAGAACCACCAGGGGACAAAGCAATCAGCCCCAGCATTTT. Its translation: CATSRTTRGQSNQPQHF.

This chain uses TRBV6-4 with TRBJ1-1; no firm D call. The CDR3 spans 13 residues. The germline CDR1 and CDR2 sequences are MRHNA and SNTAGT. The ends were cut back, 0 bases at V and 5 bases at J, with 7 bases in the middle. The CDR3 bases are TGTGCCAGCAGTGACTCTCTGGGGACTGAAGCTTTCTTT. Its translation is CASSDSLGTEAFF.

The chain is built from TRBV15 and TRBJ1-5, with D uncertain. The CDR3 has 13 residues. V gave up 0 bases and J gave up 9 bases, with 9 bases separating them. Germline loops: CDR1 LNHNV, CDR2 YYDKDF (reference sequence). For the CDR3, the DNA is TGTGCCACCAGCAGAGATCAGGAGGGGCCCCAGCATTTT. Its translation: CATSRDQEGPQHF.

The chain couples TRBV20-1 to TRBJ2-1, with TRBD2 matching over 10 bases. The CDR3 has 20 amino acids. CDR1 and CDR2 from the germline V gene are DFQATT and SNEGSKA (reference sequence). The V segment lost 3 bases and the J segment 0 bases; nucleotides outside the gene matches: 17. The DNA of the CDR3 is TGCAGTGCTAGGGGCCTAGGGGGAAGCGGGAGGGCCGCCTCCTACAATGAGCAGTTCTTC. Translating it yields CSARGLGGSGRAASYNEQFF.

This clonotype occurred a few times. This rearrangement joins TRBV20-1 to TRBJ2-7; D not certain. Per the germline V gene, CDR1 is DFQATT and CDR2 is SNEGSKA (reference sequence). This CDR3 has 14 amino acids. Between the trimmed V and J ends, which lost 6 bases and 0 bases, there was a span of 15 bases. CDR3 in amino acids: CSARPGPTSYEQYF. In DNA, the CDR3 is TGCAGTGCAAGACCCGGGCCTACCTCCTACGAGCAGTACTTC.

This clonotype was counted only a few times. The V gene is TRBV7-2, the J gene TRBJ1-1; no firm D call. The CDR3 covers 13 residues. In germline, CDR1 is SGHTA, CDR2 FQGNSA. The V end was cut by 4 bases, the J end by 4 bases, with 10 bases between. In DNA form, the CDR3 reads TGTGCCAGCAGCTACGGCTTTGGCACTGAAGCTTTCTTT. As protein: CASSYGFGTEAFF.

J is TRBJ1-5 and V is TRBV6-1; the D is unclear. The germline V and J ends were trimmed by 2 bases and 11 bases, with 4 bases remaining between them. Germline V gene data show CDR1 as MNHNS and CDR2 as SASEGT. CDR3 length: 10 residues. CDR3 in amino acids: CASSEMTQHF. The DNA for the CDR3 is TGTGCCAGCAGTGAAATGACCCAGCATTTT.

V gene TRBV12-3 or TRBV12-4 combines with J gene TRBJ1-2, with 8 bases aligning to TRBD1. The CDR3 extends over 16 amino acids. V trimming: 4 bases; J trimming: 4 bases; junction bases outside the gene matches: 11. CDR3 protein: CASSYNAGQVFYGYTF. DNA of the CDR3: TGTGCCAGCAGTTACAACGCGGGACAGGTGTTCTATGGCTACACCTTC.

The chain employs TRBV12-5 and TRBJ2-5; 8 bases fit TRBD1. The J segment lost 7 bases and the V segment lost 5 bases, leaving 9 bases of the junction unmatched. The CDR3 covers 14 residues. CDR1 and CDR2 (germline): LGHNT, FRNRAP. This CDR3 is CASGTETGVRTQYF. The CDR3 DNA follows: TGTGCTAGTGGTACCGAGACAGGGGTTAGGACCCAGTACTTC.

As DNA, the CDR3 is TGCGCCAGCGGGGGCGGGCCGAACACCGGGGAGCTGTTTTTT. Its protein is CASGGGPNTGELFF. V usage is TRBV10-1 and J usage is TRBJ2-2, with a weak D call TRBD1 (6 bases). The germline CDR1 and CDR2 sequences are WNHNN and SYGVQD (reference sequence). V lost 8 bases to trimming and J lost 0 bases, with 10 bases between them. CDR3 length: 14 residues.

The count of this clonotype is one. The rearrangement uses TRBV7-2 and TRBJ2-1; TRBD1 is a possible D gene (6 bases). This CDR3 spans 14 amino acids. V dropped 5 bases and J dropped 5 bases, with 13 bases sitting between them. Germline V gene lookup returns CDR1 SGHTA and CDR2 FQGNSA. The CDR3 here is CASSPDRTNNEQFF. The CDR3 bases are TGTGCCAGCAGCCCAGACAGGACCAACAATGAGCAGTTCTTC.

There are a few counts of this clonotype. This rearrangement joins TRBV15 to TRBJ2-3, with D possibly TRBD2 on 5 matching bases. Germline loops: CDR1 LNHNV, CDR2 YYDKDF (reference sequence). The CDR3 is 16 residues long. Trimming removed 1 base from V and 1 base from J, with 12 bases in between. CDR3 protein: CATSRGGSGGTDTQYF. CDR3 sequence (DNA): TGTGCCACCAGCAGAGGAGGGAGCGGCGGCACAGATACGCAGTATTTT.

The chain carries TRBV20-1 and TRBJ2-7; 7 bases align to TRBD2. The CDR3 contains 15 residues. V lost 6 bases, J lost 0 bases, and 11 bases stayed unmatched. Germline V gene data show CDR1 as DFQATT and CDR2 as SNEGSKA (reference sequence). The CDR3, as DNA: TGCAGTGCCCCAACCGCTAGCGGAGCCTCCTACGAGCAGTACTTC. This gives the protein CSAPTASGASYEQYF.